This T cell receptor (beta chain) was obtained from a study of regulatory T cells in long-lasting Graves disease. Per germline, CDR1 MNHEY and CDR2 SMNVEV (reference sequence). V lost 4 bases and J lost 4, with 11 bases in between. This CDR3 comprises 13 residues. This clonotype has at least ten counts. The authors built TCR beta libraries using iRepertoire HTBI primers and Arm-PCR of CDR3 regions. TCRdb recomputed calls from the multiplex PCR reads with MiXCR, one row per CDR3 protein. The data show about 310,000 distinct CDR3 sequences, more than 15% seen once. Stated time point: newly diagnosed GD, antithyroid drugs for less than 3 months. RNA from PBMCs was the source of the TCR library.

This sequence was found in a female donor with Graves disease. The rearrangement joins TRBV27 to TRBJ2-7; TRBD2 might be the D (6 bases). The sample was peripheral blood mononuclear cells (PBMCs), taken at new diagnosis, from a patient treated with antithyroid drugs. The CDR3 protein is CASSSVGGYEQYF. CDR3 nucleotides: TGTGCCAGCAGTTCCGTGGGGGGATACGAGCAGTACTTC.